Shown below are 22 T cell receptor beta chains from a single sample sequenced in a study of identifying expanded T cells in peripheral blood. TCRdb's table, derived via immunoSEQ multiplex PCR, lists solely in-frame clones and lacks some. The data show fewer than 85,000 clones, approximately 84% seen once. The specimen sequenced was blood. The receptors derive from a person aged 18 to 70 in good health.

The chain uses TRBV5-1 and TRBJ2-5; unclear D gene. V was pared by 0 bases and J by 1 base, with 7 bases between. Germline V CDR1 and CDR2: SGHRS, YFSETQ. The CDR3 spans 14 residues. CDR3 nucleotide sequence: TGCGCCAGCAGCTTGGGTGAGGCCCAAGAGACCCAGTACTTC. Amino acids: CASSLGEAQETQYF.

The chain links TRBV25-1 to TRBJ2-1; a weak D match, TRBD1 (6 bases). Germline lookup yields CDR1 MGHDK and CDR2 SYGVNS. Trimming pared 2 bases from V and 1 base from J, leaving 12 bases between. CDR3 size: 16 residues. CDR3 loop: CASSEHREGSYNEQFF. The CDR3 DNA follows: TGTGCCAGCAGTGAACACAGGGAAGGATCCTACAATGAGCAGTTCTTC.

The J gene is TRBJ1-4, the V gene TRBV18; D is unclear. This CDR3 contains 15 residues. The ends were cut back, 3 bases at V and 1 base at J, with 9 bases in the middle. CDR1 is KGHSH and CDR2 is LQKENI in the germline V gene. The CDR3 sequence: CASSPGPGTNEKLFF. The CDR3 DNA sequence: TGTGCCAGCTCACCCGGCCCGGGAACTAATGAAAAACTGTTTTTT.

This clone was seen more than once but under ten times. The chain employs TRBV6-1 and TRBJ2-7, with D perhaps matching TRBD1 or TRBD2 (6 bases each). Germline V gives CDR1 MNHNS, CDR2 SASEGT. V was cut by 3 bases and J by 2 bases, with 17 bases left in between. This CDR3 comprises 16 residues. CDR3 sequence (DNA): TGTGCCAGCAGTGATGTGGGGGGCTTTGATCCCTACGAGCAGTACTTC. Translated: CASSDVGGFDPYEQYF.

The chain links TRBV4-2 to TRBJ1-5; D is uncertain. From germline, CDR1 is LGHNA and CDR2 YNFKEQ. The CDR3 spans 13 residues. Trimming left V 0 bases short and J 7 bases short, with 7 bases between. CDR3 in amino acids: CASSQDPEQPQHF. The CDR3 DNA reads TGTGCCAGCAGCCAAGATCCCGAGCAGCCCCAGCATTTT.

The CDR3 protein is CASSIEENSADTQYF. The CDR3 coding sequence is TGTGCCAGTAGTATAGAGGAGAACAGTGCAGATACGCAGTATTTT. The V call is TRBV19, the J call TRBJ2-3; no reliable D call. V was pared by 0 bases and J by 4 bases, with 11 bases between. This CDR3 is 15 amino acids long. The V gene's germline CDR1 is LNHDA and CDR2 SQIVND (reference sequence). The full variable domain, its missing parts supplied by reference TRBV19 and TRBJ2-3, is DGGITQSPKYLFRKEGQNVTLSCEQNLNHDAMYWYRQDPGQGLRLIYYSQIVNDFQKGDIAEGYSVSREKKESFPLTVTSAQKNPTAFYLCASSIEENSADTQYFGPGTRLTVL.

V gene TRBV4-3 combines with J gene TRBJ2-2; TRBD2 matches at 9 bases. CDR1 and CDR2 from the germline V gene are LGHNA and YSLEER. Germline trimming cut 0 bases from V and 4 bases from J; bases unmatched to any gene: 3. This CDR3 comprises 16 residues. The CDR3: CASSQEASGTTGELFF. The CDR3 region has the DNA TGCGCCAGCAGCCAAGAAGCTAGCGGGACCACCGGGGAGCTGTTTTTT.

The J gene is TRBJ2-1, the V gene TRBV6-5; D unresolved. Trimming shortened V by 6 bases and J by 7 bases, and 13 bases separated the two germline ends. Looked up from germline, CDR1 is MNHEY and CDR2 is SVGAGI. The CDR3 has 13 residues. The CDR3 region is CASRPTFSNEQFF. The CDR3 DNA follows: TGTGCCAGCAGGCCAACTTTTTCGAATGAGCAGTTCTTC.

The V and J genes are TRBV5-4 and TRBJ1-3; 8 nucleotides align to TRBD1. Germline CDR1 and CDR2: SGHNT and YYREEE (reference sequence). V lost 4 bases, J lost 0 bases, and 6 bases stayed unmatched. The CDR3 is made up of 16 amino acids. This CDR3 reads CASSRGQAGSGNTIYF. For the CDR3, the DNA is TGTGCCAGCAGCAGGGGACAGGCGGGCTCTGGAAACACCATATATTTT.

The V gene is TRBV19, the J gene TRBJ1-1; TRBD1 matches 7 bases. Losses at the gene ends were 0 bases for V and 1 base for J; bases not matched to a gene: 11. CDR1 is LNHDA and CDR2 is SQIVND in the germline V gene (reference sequence). The CDR3 totals 18 residues. The CDR3 region is CASSIEFSKQGRNTEAFF. In DNA, the CDR3 is TGTGCCAGTAGTATAGAGTTCTCCAAACAGGGGAGGAACACTGAAGCTTTCTTT.

This chain links TRBV9 with TRBJ2-3; TRBD2 matches at 10 bases. CDR1 and CDR2 from the germline V gene are SGDLS and YYNGEE. The J segment lost 3 bases and the V segment lost 5 bases, leaving 6 bases of the junction unmatched. CDR3 size: 15 residues. The CDR3 DNA follows: TGTGCCAGCAGTCCCATAGCGGGAGGTACAGATACGCAGTATTTT. This gives the protein CASSPIAGGTDTQYF.

The chain recombines TRBV7-6 with TRBJ2-1, with no clear D. V was shortened by 5 bases and J by 0 bases, with 8 bases between the two germline ends. The CDR3 sequence is 14 residues long. Looked up from germline, CDR1 is SGHVS and CDR2 is FNYEAQ. The CDR3 protein is CASSPDFSYNEQFF. The CDR3 nucleotides read TGTGCCAGCAGCCCCGACTTCTCCTACAATGAGCAGTTCTTC.

This chain joins TRBV29-1 and TRBJ2-3, with 11 bases identical to TRBD1. The V and J ends lost 6 bases and 4 bases, in that order; junction bases with no gene match: 6. CDR3 length equals 14 residues. Germline CDR1 SQVTM, CDR2 ANQGSEA. The CDR3 coding sequence is TGCAGCGTCCGGACAGGGGGCAGTGCAGATACGCAGTATTTT. This sequence encodes CSVRTGGSADTQYF.

The J gene is TRBJ1-1, the V gene TRBV5-1; TRBD1 matches 7 bases. The CDR3 loop spans 15 amino acids. The germline V gene encodes CDR1 SGHRS and CDR2 YFSETQ. V trimming: 4 bases; J trimming: 0 bases; junction bases outside the gene matches: 6. The CDR3 spells CASSSWTGVNTEAFF. The CDR3 DNA follows: TGCGCCAGCAGCAGCTGGACAGGCGTGAACACTGAAGCTTTCTTT.

The chain has TRBV7-2 and TRBJ2-7, with 9 bases aligning to TRBD1. Germline V gives CDR1 SGHTA, CDR2 FQGNSA. After removal of 4 bases from V and 3 bases from J, the junction contained 7 bases not matched to a gene. This CDR3 has 15 amino acids. This CDR3 is CASSYQTGGLYEQYF. In DNA form, the CDR3 reads TGTGCCAGCAGCTACCAGACAGGGGGACTCTACGAGCAGTACTTC.

This clone was seen many times. The rearrangement links TRBV5-4 to TRBJ2-1; 8 bases agree with TRBD1. The CDR3 totals 15 residues. Trimming at V came to 5 bases and at J to 6 bases, leaving 10 bases not matched to a gene. Germline-derived CDR1 and CDR2 are SGHNT and YYREEE (reference sequence). As DNA, the CDR3 is TGTGCCAGCAGACCCGGGACAGGACCAGGCAATGAGCAGTTCTTC. It yields the protein CASRPGTGPGNEQFF. The full variable domain, in which reference TRBV5-4 and TRBJ2-1 provide the parts outside the CDR3, is ETGVTQSPTHLIKTRGQQVTLRCSSQSGHNTVSWYQQALGQGPQFIFQYYREEENGRGNFPPRFSGLQFPNYSSELNVNALELDDSALYLCASRPGTGPGNEQFFGPGTRLTVL.

This clone was observed a few times. CDR3 sequence: CASSQGKGTNNYGYTF. Written as DNA, the CDR3 is TGTGCCAGCAGCCAAGGGAAGGGGACGAATAACTATGGCTACACCTTC. The chain joins TRBV11-2 to TRBJ1-2; D possibly corresponds to TRBD1 (5 bases). Deletions cut 5 bases from V and 1 base from J, with 17 bases between. The V gene's germline CDR1 is SGHAT and CDR2 FQNNGV. The CDR3 contains 16 residues.

This clone occurred once. J is TRBJ2-1 and V is TRBV23-1; 10 bases match TRBD1. TRBV23-1 is filed as an ORF, its function uncertain. The CDR3 runs to 15 residues. V lost 6 bases, J lost 6 bases, and 8 bases stayed unmatched. The CDR3 region has the DNA TGCGCCAGCAGGCGCGGGACAGGGGATGGCAATGAGCAGTTCTTC. Amino acids: CASRRGTGDGNEQFF.

The CDR3 DNA sequence: TGCGCCAGCAGCTTAGAAGGGGGGGCGGCTGAAGCTTTCTTT. This gives the protein CASSLEGGAAEAFF. The J gene is TRBJ1-1, the V gene TRBV5-1, with D possibly matching TRBD1 (6 bases). Germline assignment: CDR1 SGHRS and CDR2 YFSETQ. Trimming shortened V by 2 bases and J by 6 bases, and 14 bases separated the two germline ends. CDR3 length: 14 amino acids.

The chain carries TRBV25-1 and TRBJ1-1; D unresolved. V lost 2 bases and J lost 7, with 11 bases in between. Germline CDR1 is MGHDK and CDR2 is SYGVNS. The CDR3 contains 13 residues. CDR3 bases: TGTGCCAGCAGTGAAGATTTCGGTTTTGAAGCTTTCTTT. It specifies CASSEDFGFEAFF. The entire variable domain, with the rest obtained from reference TRBV25-1 and TRBJ1-1, is as follows: EADIYQTPRYLVIGTGKKITLECSQTMGHDKMYWYQQDPGMELHLIHYSYGVNSTEKGDLSSESTVSRIRTEHFPLTLESARPSHTSQYLCASSEDFGFEAFFGQGTRLTVV.

This chain uses TRBV5-4 with TRBJ2-5; TRBD1 is a possible D gene (6 bases). This CDR3 has 14 amino acids. The V gene's germline CDR1 is SGHNT and CDR2 YYREEE (reference sequence). The ends were cut back, 4 bases at V and 5 bases at J, with 15 bases in the middle. As DNA, the CDR3 is TGTGCCAGCAGCACGCCGACAGGTGGGGAGACCCAGTACTTC. Encoded protein: CASSTPTGGETQYF. Drawing the rest from reference TRBV5-4 and TRBJ2-5, the complete variable domain is ETGVTQSPTHLIKTRGQQVTLRCSSQSGHNTVSWYQQALGQGPQFIFQYYREEENGRGNFPPRFSGLQFPNYSSELNVNALELDDSALYLCASSTPTGGETQYFGPGTRLLVL.

The chain employs TRBV7-8 and TRBJ2-5, with D tentatively TRBD1 or TRBD2 (6 bases each). There are 14 residues in the CDR3. From germline, CDR1 is SGHVS and CDR2 FQNEAQ. Trimming pared 5 bases from V and 4 bases from J, leaving 14 bases between. CDR3 sequence: CASSTGGGRETQYF. In nucleotides, the CDR3 is TGTGCCAGCAGCACCGGTGGGGGGCGAGAGACCCAGTACTTC.